Presented here are 8 T cell receptor beta chains from one specimen sequenced in a study of Tregs in tolerant kidney transplant recipients. Clones were sequenced by immunoSEQ multiplex PCR, and TCRdb holds only the in-frame ones, with some missing. The sample has tens of thousands of clones. Recipients received nonmyeloablative bone marrow transplants from related graft donors, with transient mixed chimerism. The sequencing here drew on CD4+ T cells from blood (PBMCs), taken 24 months after the transplant. These receptors came from a human patient who received a combined kidney and bone marrow transplant. Some T cells may be transferred from the graft donor.

Worth noting for this clone: The CDR3 end falls 3 residues outside the read, so it is completed with the germline J gene. The rearrangement links TRBV18 to TRBJ2-1; D might be TRBD2 (5 bases). The CDR3 loop spans 13 amino acids. Trimming left V 2 bases short and J 8 bases short, with 10 bases between. Germline CDR1 and CDR2: KGHSH and LQKENI. The sequenced part of the CDR3 DNA is TGTGCCAGCTCACCAACAGAGAGGGATGAG. It codes for CASSPTERDE. In full, the CDR3 is CASSPTERDEQFF.

For this clone: The sequenced fragment ends 3 residues before the CDR3 boundary, so the rest is inferred from the germline J gene. The chain employs TRBV19 and TRBJ2-1; 8 bases align to TRBD2. The CDR3 is made up of 14 amino acids. The germline CDR1 and CDR2 sequences are LNHDA and SQIVND (reference sequence). Trimming at V came to 3 bases and at J to 8 bases, leaving 6 bases not matched to a gene. The sequenced CDR3 bases are TGTGCCAGTAGTATTCGCTCGGGGGGGGATGAG. Residues: CASSIRSGGDE. The whole CDR3 protein reads CASSIRSGGDEQFF.

The covered CDR3 bases are TGCAGTGCTCCCGGGACTAGCGGGAGTCCAAGCACAGATACG. Translating it yields CSAPGTSGSPSTDT. The whole CDR3 protein is CSAPGTSGSPSTDTQYF. The V gene is TRBV20-1, the J gene TRBJ2-3, with 14 bases aligning to TRBD2. The CDR3 goes on 3 residues after the read ends, and that part is filled in from the germline J gene. The germline V gene has CDR1 DFQATT and CDR2 SNEGSKA (reference sequence). J gave up 0 bases and V 5 bases, and 7 bases lay outside the gene matches. There are 17 residues in the CDR3.

Points on this clone: The sequence runs out 3 residues before the end of the CDR3; the remainder is reconstructed from the germline J gene. The rearrangement uses TRBV29-1 and TRBJ2-5; D gene unclear. CDR1 and CDR2 from the germline V gene are SQVTM and ANQGSEA. This CDR3 spans 14 amino acids. The V gene lost 4 bases and the J gene lost 1 base, with 13 bases spanning the gap. CDR3 DNA, as far as it was read: TGCAGCGTTGTATACGGCGGCACCCAAGAGACC. Residues: CSVVYGGTQET. The entire CDR3 is CSVVYGGTQETQYF.

Points on this clone: The read falls 3 residues short of the CDR3 end, and the missing part is taken from the germline J gene. The chain is built from TRBV2 and TRBJ2-7; TRBD2 matches at 11 bases. The CDR3 is 15 amino acids. Losses at the gene ends were 4 bases for V and 3 bases for J; bases not matched to a gene: 5. Germline V gene data show CDR1 as SNHLY and CDR2 as FYNNEI. CDR3 protein: CASSGGLAEGYEQYF. The covered CDR3 bases are TGTGCCAGCAGTGGGGGACTAGCGGAGGGCTACGAG.

As concerns this clone: Read data end 3 residues before the CDR3 end; the end is taken from the germline J gene. The chain combines TRBV20-1 with TRBJ2-1; the D is unclear. The CDR3 sequence is 11 residues long. Trimming left V 2 bases short and J 5 bases short, with 4 bases between. Germline-derived CDR1 and CDR2 are DFQATT and SNEGSKA (reference sequence). The CDR3 DNA, read in part, is TGCAGTGCTAGATCGGACAATGAG. Its translation is CSARSDNE. The full CDR3 is CSARSDNEQFF.

A word on this clone: The read terminates 3 residues ahead of where the CDR3 ends, so the germline J gene completes it. V usage is TRBV5-4 and J usage is TRBJ2-3; 13 nucleotides match TRBD2. The germline V gene encodes CDR1 SGHNT and CDR2 YYREEE (reference sequence). Germline trimming cut 5 bases from V and 5 bases from J; bases unmatched to any gene: 5. CDR3 length: 15 residues. The CDR3 is CASREGLAGLDTQYF. CDR3 DNA, as far as it was read: TGTGCCAGCAGGGAGGGACTAGCGGGATTAGATACG.

Remarks on this clone: Read sequence stops 3 residues before the CDR3 end, and the germline J gene provides the missing end. V usage is TRBV7-3 and J usage is TRBJ2-1, with 7 nucleotides matching TRBD2. V gave up 5 bases and J gave up 1 base; unmatched junction bases: 8. Germline-derived CDR1 and CDR2 are SGHTA and FQGTGA. This CDR3 region has 16 residues. The sequenced CDR3 bases are TGTGCCAGCAGCCCATGGGCGGGAGTATCCTACAATGAG. The encoded protein is CASSPWAGVSYNE. The whole CDR3 protein is CASSPWAGVSYNEQFF.